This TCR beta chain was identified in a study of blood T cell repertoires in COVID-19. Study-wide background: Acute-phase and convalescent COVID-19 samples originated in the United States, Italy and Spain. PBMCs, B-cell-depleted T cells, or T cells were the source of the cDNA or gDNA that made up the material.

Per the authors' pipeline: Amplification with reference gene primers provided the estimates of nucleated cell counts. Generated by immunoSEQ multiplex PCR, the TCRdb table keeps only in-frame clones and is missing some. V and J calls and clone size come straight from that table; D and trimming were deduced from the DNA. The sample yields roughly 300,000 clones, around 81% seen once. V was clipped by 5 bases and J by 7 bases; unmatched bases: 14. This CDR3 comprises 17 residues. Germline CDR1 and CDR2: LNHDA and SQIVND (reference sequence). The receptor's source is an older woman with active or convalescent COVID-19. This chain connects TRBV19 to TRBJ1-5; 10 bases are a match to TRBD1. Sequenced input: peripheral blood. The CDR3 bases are TGTGCCAGTAGTTCAAGAGGACAGGGGGTTATGGTCCAGCCCCAGCATTTT. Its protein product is CASSSRGQGVMVQPQHF.